This T cell receptor (beta chain) was captured by sequencing in a study of siplizumab effects on memory and regulatory T cells. This CDR3 has 17 amino acids. Sequencing of each sample assayed around 10^5 TCR templates. Clones were sequenced by immunoSEQ multiplex PCR, and TCRdb holds only the in-frame ones, with some missing. The sample carries approximately 100,000 clones, more than 85% recorded once. The chain is built from TRBV21-1 and TRBJ2-4. TRBV21-1 is annotated as a pseudogene. The TCR originated in a human donor in good health. Some clones in this sample may be carry-over from other donors' samples. Sequencing input: CD4+ T cells sorted from blood. CDR3 residues: CASSKALSDLAKNIQYF. Here the CDR3 DNA reads TGTGCCAGCAGCAAAGCGCTTTCGGATCTAGCCAAAAACATTCAGTACTTC.